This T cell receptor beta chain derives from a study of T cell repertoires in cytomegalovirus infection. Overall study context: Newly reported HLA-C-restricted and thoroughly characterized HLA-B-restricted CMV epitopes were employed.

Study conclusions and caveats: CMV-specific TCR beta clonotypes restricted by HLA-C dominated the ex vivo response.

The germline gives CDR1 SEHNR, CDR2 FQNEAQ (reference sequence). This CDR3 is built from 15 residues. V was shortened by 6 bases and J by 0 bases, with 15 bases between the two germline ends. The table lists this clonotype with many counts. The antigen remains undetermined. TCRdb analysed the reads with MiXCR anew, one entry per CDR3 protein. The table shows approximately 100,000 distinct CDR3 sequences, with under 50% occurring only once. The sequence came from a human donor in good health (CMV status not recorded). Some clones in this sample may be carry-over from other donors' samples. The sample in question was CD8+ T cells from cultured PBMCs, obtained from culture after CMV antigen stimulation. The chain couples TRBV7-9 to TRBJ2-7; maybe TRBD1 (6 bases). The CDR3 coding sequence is TGTGCCAGCAGACCCCCAGGGGCCAGCTCCTACGAGCAGTACTTC. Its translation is CASRPPGASSYEQYF. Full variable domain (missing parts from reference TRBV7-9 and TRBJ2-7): DTGVSQNPRHKITKRGQNVTFRCDPISEHNRLYWYRQTLGQGPEFLTYFQNEAQLEKSRLLSDRFSAERPKGSFSTLEIQRTEQGDSAMYLCASRPPGASSYEQYFGPGTRLTVT.